The rows below give T cell receptor beta chains drawn from one sample of a study of shared clonotypes between healthy human individuals. Libraries were prepared by immunoSEQ multiplex PCR; TCRdb keeps only in-frame clonotypes and omits some of them. The data contain about 2.4 million clones, 93% of them singletons. The sequenced material came from naive CD4+ T cells from PBMCs. Source of these receptors: a man younger than 30 in good health. Some clones in this sample may be carry-over from other donors' samples. The CDR3 runs from the conserved cysteine through the conserved F or W. Fields, in order: J gene, D gene, clone size, V gene, CDR3 protein, CDR3 DNA. D genes are given only for firm matches. Some rows have no size entry. The others give once, few or many, or a class for an expanded clone.

J: TRBJ2-7
D: TRBD2
size: .
V: TRBV7-3
CDR3: CASSLTASGSDEQYF
DNA: TGTGCCAGCAGCTTAACGGCTAGCGGGAGCGACGAGCAGTACTTC

J: TRBJ1-1
D: TRBD1
size: .
V: TRBV7-9
CDR3: CASSLGSHRGRLGNTEAFF
DNA: TGTGCCAGCAGCTTAGGGTCCCACAGGGGCCGTTTAGGGAACACTGAAGCTTTCTTT

J: TRBJ2-3
D: .
size: .
V: TRBV13
CDR3: CASSLGRGDTQYF
DNA: TGTGCCAGCAGCTTAGGCCGTGGGGATACGCAGTATTTT

J: TRBJ1-3
D: .
size: .
V: TRBV28
CDR3: CATEGNTIYF
DNA: TGTGCCACAGAGGGAAACACCATATATTTT

J: TRBJ2-2
D: .
size: .
V: TRBV28
CDR3: CASRGGFGNTGELFF
DNA: TGTGCCAGCCGTGGGGGGTTTGGGAACACCGGGGAGCTGTTTTTT

J: TRBJ2-7
D: TRBD2
size: .
V: TRBV5-1
CDR3: CASSLSTGTSGGYEQYF
DNA: TGCGCCAGCAGCTTGAGTACCGGGACTAGCGGGGGCTACGAGCAGTACTTC

J: TRBJ1-2
D: .
size: .
V: TRBV6-1
CDR3: CASRARRVDKDDYTF
DNA: TGTGCCAGCAGGGCAAGAAGGGTGGACAAGGATGACTACACCTTC

J: TRBJ1-5
D: .
size: .
V: TRBV5-1
CDR3: CASSLQGGNNQPQHF
DNA: TGCGCCAGCAGCCTTCAGGGCGGCAACAATCAGCCCCAGCATTTT

J: TRBJ2-3
D: TRBD2
size: .
V: TRBV18
CDR3: CASSPPPSGPTDTQYF
DNA: TGTGCCAGCTCACCACCGCCTAGCGGACCCACAGATACGCAGTATTTT

J: TRBJ1-6
D: TRBD1
size: .
V: TRBV27
CDR3: CASKSQDRGNSPLHF
DNA: TGTGCCAGCAAATCACAGGACAGGGGAAATTCACCCCTCCACTTT

J: TRBJ2-1
D: TRBD2
size: once
V: TRBV2
CDR3: CASSTPVIAGDNEQFF
DNA: TGTGCCAGCAGTACCCCGGTAATAGCGGGGGACAATGAGCAGTTCTTC

J: TRBJ2-5
D: TRBD1
size: .
V: TRBV2
CDR3: CASRPRTGDQETQYF
DNA: TGTGCCAGCAGGCCAAGGACAGGGGACCAAGAGACCCAGTACTTC

J: TRBJ2-4
D: .
size: .
V: TRBV5-4
CDR3: CASSSDRNIQYF
DNA: TGTGCCAGCAGCTCCGACAGAAACATTCAGTACTTC

J: TRBJ2-2
D: .
size: .
V: TRBV9
CDR3: CASSGNEAGGELFF
DNA: TGTGCCAGCAGCGGGAACGAGGCTGGCGGGGAGCTGTTTTTT

J: TRBJ1-2
D: .
size: .
V: TRBV7-9
CDR3: CASSLSGAGDGYTF
DNA: TGTGCCAGCAGCTTATCAGGGGCGGGGGATGGCTACACCTTC

J: TRBJ2-5
D: .
size: .
V: TRBV2
CDR3: CASSDSAGTQYF
DNA: TGTGCCAGCAGTGATTCTGCGGGGACCCAGTACTTC

J: TRBJ1-2
D: .
size: .
V: TRBV28
CDR3: CASSPTGVYGYTF
DNA: TGTGCCAGCAGCCCTACAGGCGTCTATGGCTACACCTTC

J: TRBJ2-3
D: TRBD1
size: once
V: TRBV18
CDR3: CASSPLGTGFTDTQYF
DNA: TGTGCCAGCTCACCTCTCGGGACAGGGTTCACAGATACGCAGTATTTT

J: TRBJ2-1
D: TRBD2
size: .
V: TRBV11-2
CDR3: CASSSGLAAFF
DNA: TGTGCCAGCAGCTCTGGACTAGCGGCGTTCTTC

J: TRBJ2-2
D: .
size: .
V: TRBV5-1
CDR3: CASSLNTGELFF
DNA: TGCGCCAGCAGCCTTAACACCGGGGAGCTGTTTTTT

J: TRBJ2-7
D: TRBD2
size: .
V: TRBV6-6
CDR3: CASRATGTSYEQYF
DNA: TGTGCCAGCAGAGCCACCGGGACTAGCTACGAGCAGTACTTC

J: TRBJ2-7
D: TRBD2
size: .
V: TRBV6-5
CDR3: CASSGSGSLKEQYF
DNA: TGTGCCAGCAGTGGCAGCGGGAGTTTGAAAGAGCAGTACTTC

J: TRBJ1-5
D: TRBD1
size: .
V: TRBV18
CDR3: CASSPLAPGQGAVQPQHF
DNA: TGTGCCAGCTCACCACTGGCCCCGGGACAGGGGGCCGTACAGCCCCAGCATTTT

J: TRBJ2-5
D: .
size: few
V: TRBV7-9
CDR3: CASSSYQETQYF
DNA: TGTGCCAGCAGTTCGTACCAAGAGACCCAGTACTTC

J: TRBJ2-1
D: .
size: .
V: TRBV9
CDR3: CASSPRARYNEQFF
DNA: TGTGCCAGCAGCCCCCGGGCCCGATACAATGAGCAGTTCTTC

J: TRBJ1-2
D: .
size: .
V: TRBV30
CDR3: CAWSEGGNYGYTF
DNA: TGTGCCTGGAGTGAGGGAGGTAACTATGGCTACACCTTC

J: TRBJ1-1
D: .
size: .
V: TRBV4-2
CDR3: CASSFRQRRSTEAFF
DNA: TGTGCCAGCAGCTTCAGACAGCGACGGAGCACTGAAGCTTTCTTT

J: TRBJ2-7
D: .
size: .
V: TRBV15
CDR3: CATSPGGAGFSSYEQYF
DNA: TGTGCCACCAGCCCAGGGGGGGCGGGATTCAGCTCCTACGAGCAGTACTTC

J: TRBJ1-2
D: .
size: .
V: TRBV7-8
CDR3: CASSPGRGPNYGYTF
DNA: TGTGCCAGCAGCCCCGGCCGGGGGCCTAACTATGGCTACACCTTC

J: TRBJ1-5
D: TRBD1
size: .
V: TRBV18
CDR3: CASSLLGTGDQPQHF
DNA: TGTGCCAGCTCATTGTTAGGGACAGGGGATCAGCCCCAGCATTTT

J: TRBJ2-1
D: TRBD2
size: .
V: TRBV5-1
CDR3: CASCLSSGSYNEQFF
DNA: TGCGCCAGCTGTTTATCTAGCGGATCCTACAATGAGCAGTTCTTC

J: TRBJ2-3
D: .
size: .
V: TRBV18
CDR3: CASSPWDGSSTDTQYF
DNA: TGTGCCAGCTCACCTTGGGACGGTTCTAGCACAGATACGCAGTATTTT